The entry below describes one T cell receptor beta chain. Which antigen it targets is not known. Within one base of it there is no much larger clone, and no base qualities were kept. The data are from a study of T cell changes during pregnancy in multiple sclerosis (dated by TCRdb to the late 2010s). Context from the whole study: In women with multiple sclerosis, the researchers looked at how the T cell repertoire shifted as pregnancy progressed.

Receptors were amplified or captured by the immunoSEQ multiplex PCR assay. TCRdb took this table from immuneACCESS and kept in-frame rearrangements with V and J called. Such tables lack part of the clones; where checked against another copy, unresolved V genes explain under half of the gap, and the rest is unexplained. Within this sample are about 80,000 clones, with under 95% of them counted one time only. The ten largest clonotypes hold more than 1.4% of the sample. CDR1 and CDR2 are drawn from the germline V gene: SNHLY, FYNNEI. CDR3 length: 15 amino acids, cysteine to phenylalanine. The sequence is cut down to CDR3 DNA, 45 bases in frame from base 1. V is shortened by 3 bases, J by 1 base, and the region joining them spans 7 bases.

Material: peripheral blood, obtained before pregnancy. The rearranged segments are TRBV2 and TRBJ2-6; matching of 5 bases hints at TRBD1 as the D gene. This TCR derives from a female donor with multiple sclerosis, enrolled in a pregnancy study. The CDR3: CASSEGPSGANVLTF. The DNA reads TGTGCCAGCAGTGAGGGGCCGTCTGGGGCCAACGTCCTGACTTTC.